This T cell receptor beta chain is drawn from a study of identical twins. This clonotype was observed a handful of times. Via MiXCR, TCRdb re-called the 5' RACE reads, giving one row per CDR3 protein. The data show roughly 1.6 million distinct CDR3 sequences, about 30% seen once. The origin of this receptor is a newborn girl in good health. Sample: cord blood.

The CDR3 protein is CASSVNSGSFTDTQYF. In nucleotides, the CDR3 is TGTGCCAGCAGTGTCAATAGCGGGAGCTTCACAGATACGCAGTATTTT. The chain carries TRBV27 and TRBJ2-3, with TRBD2 matching 9 bases. The CDR3 consists of 16 residues. With 5 bases clipped from V and 2 bases from J, the junction kept 8 bases outside the gene matches. The germline V gene has CDR1 MNHEY and CDR2 SMNVEV (reference sequence).